This T cell receptor (beta chain) was recovered during a study of cytomegalovirus exposure and HLA in healthy donors. Study-wide findings and caveats: Later genetic work tied a missense DCLRE1C variant to beta-chain V and J trimming.

As concerns this clone: Its antigen is currently unknown.

The CDR3 runs to 17 residues. PCR was performed using 60 Vbeta and 13 Jbeta primers. The data were produced by immunoSEQ multiplex PCR, yet TCRdb's version contains in-frame clones alone and is incomplete. The table records about 130,000 clones, approximately 74% of them present only once. V gene TRBV21-1 combines with J gene TRBJ2-7; TRBD2, the table's D call, was not compared with the DNA. TRBV21-1 is a pseudogene segment. Sequencing was done on a sample of PBMCs. The source is a man in his late teens or twenties in good health and CMV-seropositive. CDR3 coding DNA: TGTGCCAGCAGCAAAGATCGTAGCGGGCTACGCTCCTACGAGCAGTACTTC. Its protein product is CASSKDRSGLRSYEQYF.